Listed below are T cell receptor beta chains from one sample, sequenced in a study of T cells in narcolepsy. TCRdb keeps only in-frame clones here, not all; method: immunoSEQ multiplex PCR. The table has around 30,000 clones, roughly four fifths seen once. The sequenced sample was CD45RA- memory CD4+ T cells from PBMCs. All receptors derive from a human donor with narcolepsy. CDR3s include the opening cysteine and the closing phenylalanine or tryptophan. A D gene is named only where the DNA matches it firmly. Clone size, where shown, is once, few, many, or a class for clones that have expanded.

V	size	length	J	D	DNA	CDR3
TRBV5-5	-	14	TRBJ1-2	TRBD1	TGTGCCAGCTCACGGGGGACAGGGGTACGGGGCTACACCTTC	CASSRGTGVRGYTF
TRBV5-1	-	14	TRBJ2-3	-	TGCGCCAGCGCCCCTAATTTAGCCACAGATACGCAGTATTTT	CASAPNLATDTQYF
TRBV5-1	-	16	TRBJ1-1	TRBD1	TGCGCCAGCAGCTTGCAGGGGGCCGCGGTAGGCACTGAAGCTTTCTTT	CASSLQGAAVGTEAFF
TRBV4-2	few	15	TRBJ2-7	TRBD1	TGTGCCAGCAGCCAAGCGACAGGGGCAAGCTACGAGCAGTACTTC	CASSQATGASYEQYF
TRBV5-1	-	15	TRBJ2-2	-	TGCGCCAGCAGCTTGGGACAGACGAACACCGGGGAGCTGTTTTTT	CASSLGQTNTGELFF
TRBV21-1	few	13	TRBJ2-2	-	TGTGCCAGCAAATCCGGGAACACCGGGGAGCTGTTTTTT	CASKSGNTGELFF
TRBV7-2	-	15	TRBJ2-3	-	TGTGCCAGCAGCTTGATTAGTCAGGGCGCAGATACGCAGTATTTT	CASSLISQGADTQYF
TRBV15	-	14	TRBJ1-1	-	TGTGCCACCAGCAACCCGGGGATTTACACTGAAGCTTTCTTT	CATSNPGIYTEAFF
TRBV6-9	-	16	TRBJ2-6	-	TGTGCCAGCAGTGATAAGCCACAAAGTCGGGCCAACGTCCTGACTTTC	CASSDKPQSRANVLTF
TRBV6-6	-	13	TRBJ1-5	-	TGTGCCAGCAGTTATGGGAGCACGCAGCCCCAGCATTTT	CASSYGSTQPQHF
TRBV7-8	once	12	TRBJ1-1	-	TGTGCCAGCAGCTTAGAGGGTGTAGAAGCTTTCTTT	CASSLEGVEAFF
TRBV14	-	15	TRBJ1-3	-	TGTGCCAGCAGCCAAGAGGGGACGCCGGGAAACACCATATATTTT	CASSQEGTPGNTIYF
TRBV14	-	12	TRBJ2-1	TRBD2	TGTGCCAGCAGCGGAGCGGGGGGGCGGCAGTTCTTC	CASSGAGGRQFF
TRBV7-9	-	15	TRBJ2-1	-	TGTGCCAGCAGCGCTAGTGGACAGTTATACAATGAGCAGTTCTTC	CASSASGQLYNEQFF
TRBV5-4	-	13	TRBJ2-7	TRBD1	TGTGCCAGCAGCGGTGACAGGGTGGGTGAGCAGTACTTC	CASSGDRVGEQYF
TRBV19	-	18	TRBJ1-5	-	TGTGCCAGTAGTATAGGACCTCGCCAGGGCTGGGAAAATCAGCCCCAGCATTTT	CASSIGPRQGWENQPQHF
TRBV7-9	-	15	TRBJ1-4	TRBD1	TGTGCCAGCAGCCTTAACGACAGGGGGTATGAAAAACTGTTTTTT	CASSLNDRGYEKLFF
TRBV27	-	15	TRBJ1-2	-	TGTGCCAGCAGTCCCCGCGGTTGGTACAGCGATGGCTACACCTTC	CASSPRGWYSDGYTF
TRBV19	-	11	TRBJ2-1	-	TGTGCCAGTAGTTATGGGGGTCCTCAGTTCTTC	CASSYGGPQFF
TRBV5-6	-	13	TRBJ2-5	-	TGTGCCAGCAGCCTACAGGGTACTGAGACCCAGTACTTC	CASSLQGTETQYF
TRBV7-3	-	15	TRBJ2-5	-	TGTGCCAGCAGTCAAAAGGGACTCCCGCAAGAGACCCAGTACTTC	CASSQKGLPQETQYF
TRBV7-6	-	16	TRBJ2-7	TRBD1	TGTGCCAGCAGCCCTCCCCCCGGGACAGGTTCCTACGAGCAGTACTTC	CASSPPPGTGSYEQYF
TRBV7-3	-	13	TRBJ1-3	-	TGTGCCAGCAGCTTAACGTCGCGAAACACCATATATTTT	CASSLTSRNTIYF
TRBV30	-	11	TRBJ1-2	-	TGTGCCTGGGGGACTAACTATGGCTACACCTTC	CAWGTNYGYTF
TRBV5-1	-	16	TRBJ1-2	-	TGCGCCAGCAGCTTGGTTGGGACGGCGAAGGTGTATGGCTACACCTTC	CASSLVGTAKVYGYTF
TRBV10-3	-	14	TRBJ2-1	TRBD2	TGTGCCATCAGCGGGGGGGAAGACTACAATGAGCAGTTCTTC	CAISGGEDYNEQFF
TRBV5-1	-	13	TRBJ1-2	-	TGCGCCAGCAGCTTGGCGGGTGACTATGGCTACACCTTC	CASSLAGDYGYTF
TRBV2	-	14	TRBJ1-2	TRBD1	TGTGCCAGCACTGGACAGGGGGCTTCCTATGGCTACACCTTC	CASTGQGASYGYTF
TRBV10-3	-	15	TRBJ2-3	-	TGTGCCATCCGGCCACCGGGGGTGGGCACAGATACGCAGTATTTT	CAIRPPGVGTDTQYF
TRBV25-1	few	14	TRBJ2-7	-	TGTGCCAGCAGTGAATATGGTGGAGGGACCGAGCAGTACTTC	CASSEYGGGTEQYF
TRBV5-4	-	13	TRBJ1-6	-	TGTGCCAGCAGGACAGATTATAATTCACCCCTCCACTTT	CASRTDYNSPLHF
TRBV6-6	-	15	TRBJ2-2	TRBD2	TGTGCCAGCAGTGACCAAGCGGGGTTCACCGGGGAGCTGTTTTTT	CASSDQAGFTGELFF
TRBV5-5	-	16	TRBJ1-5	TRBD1	TGTGCCAGCAGCGGGACGGGACAGGGTCCGGATCAGCCCCAGCATTTT	CASSGTGQGPDQPQHF
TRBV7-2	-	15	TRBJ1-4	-	TGTGCCAGCAGCTTAGGGGGGAGGCGGCATGAAAAACTGTTTTTT	CASSLGGRRHEKLFF
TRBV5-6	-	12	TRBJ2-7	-	TGTGCCAGCAGCTTAAGTCACGGCGAGCAGTACTTC	CASSLSHGEQYF
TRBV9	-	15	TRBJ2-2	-	TGTGCCAGCAGCCCCGGGGGCACGGGCGCCGGGGAGCTGTTTTTT	CASSPGGTGAGELFF
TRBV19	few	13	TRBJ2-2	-	TGTGCCAGTAGTAATCCGAACACCGGGGAGCTGTTTTTT	CASSNPNTGELFF
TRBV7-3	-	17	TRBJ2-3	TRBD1	TGTGCCAGCAGCTTAACTCGGCAGGGGGTGAGCACAGATACGCAGTATTTT	CASSLTRQGVSTDTQYF
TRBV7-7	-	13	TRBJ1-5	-	TGTGCCAGCAGCTCCCAAGCGGGGCAGCCCCAGCATTTT	CASSSQAGQPQHF
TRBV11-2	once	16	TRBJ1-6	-	TGTGCCAGCAGCCCCCGGGTTAGGGGTTTTTATTCACCCCTCCACTTT	CASSPRVRGFYSPLHF
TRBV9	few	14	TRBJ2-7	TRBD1	TGTGCCAGCAGCGTGTGGGACAGGTCCCACGAGCAGTACTTC	CASSVWDRSHEQYF
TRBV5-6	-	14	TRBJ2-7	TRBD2	TGTGCCAGCAGCCCATTGGGGAGGGTATACGAGCAGTACTTC	CASSPLGRVYEQYF
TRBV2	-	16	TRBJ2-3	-	TGTGCCAGCAGTGAGTGGCGGACAGCTAGCACAGATACGCAGTATTTT	CASSEWRTASTDTQYF
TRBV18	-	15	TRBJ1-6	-	TGTGCCAGCTCACCAGGGGGATCGGGAAATTCACCCCTCCACTTT	CASSPGGSGNSPLHF
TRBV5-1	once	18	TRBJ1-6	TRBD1	TGCGCCAGCAGCCCTGGGGTAGGGGACAGGGGATATAATTCACCCCTCCACTTT	CASSPGVGDRGYNSPLHF
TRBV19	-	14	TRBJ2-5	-	TGTGCCAGTAGTATAACCGCCGACGGGGAGACCCAGTACTTC	CASSITADGETQYF
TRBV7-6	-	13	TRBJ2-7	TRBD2	TGTGCCAGCAGCAAGGGACTACCGTACGAGCAGTACTTC	CASSKGLPYEQYF
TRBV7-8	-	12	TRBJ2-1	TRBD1	TGTGCCAGCAGCTTAGTCGGACAGGGGCAGTTCTTC	CASSLVGQGQFF
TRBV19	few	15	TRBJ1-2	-	TGTGCCATCTCAGCAGGGGAGACCGGTACTTTCAGCTACACCTTC	CAISAGETGTFSYTF
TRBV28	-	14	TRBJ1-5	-	TGTGCCAGCAGTTTTTGGGGAGGGGGTCAGCCCCAGCATTTT	CASSFWGGGQPQHF
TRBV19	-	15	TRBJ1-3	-	TGTGCCAGTAGTCCCCGGACGTTATCTGGAAACACCATATATTTT	CASSPRTLSGNTIYF
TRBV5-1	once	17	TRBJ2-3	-	TGCGCCAGCAGCCCGAGACCTGTATTGGGAGACTCAGATACGCAGTATTTT	CASSPRPVLGDSDTQYF